The next 9 T cell receptor beta chains were all read from a single sample in a study of OX40 agonist ivuxolimab in advanced cancers. Assay used: immunoSEQ multiplex PCR; TCRdb lists only in-frame clones, some missing. This sample carries 60,000 to 85,000 clones, approximately 88% of them seen once, and the ten largest clones take about 1%. Sequencing used CD4+ or CD8+ T cells sorted from blood, obtained in a trial of the OX40 agonist ivuxolimab. These receptors were obtained from an adult with an advanced solid tumor such as melanoma, head and neck, liver or kidney cancer.

This clone has more than one count but fewer than ten. The chain couples TRBV29-1 to TRBJ1-2, with D unresolved. The CDR3 is 13 residues long. V dropped 0 bases and J dropped 3 bases, with 8 bases sitting between them. Germline V gives CDR1 SQVTM, CDR2 ANQGSEA. This CDR3 reads CSVEDKEYYGYTF. The CDR3 nucleotides read TGCAGCGTTGAAGACAAGGAATACTATGGCTACACCTTC.

The CDR3 DNA reads TGTGCCAGCAGTTTGGGGGGGCGTTACGAGCAGTACTTC. This translates into CASSLGGRYEQYF. This sequence joins TRBV28 and TRBJ2-7, with a tentative D call TRBD2 (7 bases). V was cut by 3 bases and J by 4 bases, with 10 bases left in between. Germline V lookup: CDR1 MDHEN, CDR2 SYDVKM. The CDR3 runs to 13 residues.

This clone was counted once. The gene calls are TRBV27 and TRBJ2-7; TRBD1 matches at 7 bases. Trimming removed 4 bases from V and 2 bases from J; junction bases left unmatched: 2. In germline, CDR1 is MNHEY, CDR2 SMNVEV (reference sequence). This CDR3 is built from 13 residues. The CDR3 bases are TGTGCCAGCAGTTACAGGGGTACCTACGAGCAGTACTTC. Its translation is CASSYRGTYEQYF.

The chain joins TRBV2 to TRBJ1-1; D might be TRBD1 (6 bases). Looked up from germline, CDR1 is SNHLY and CDR2 is FYNNEI. V lost 8 bases to trimming and J lost 2 bases, with 15 bases between them. CDR3 size: 14 residues. Written as DNA, the CDR3 is TGTGCCAGCTGGGACGGGACAACTAACACTGAAGCTTTCTTT. This encodes CASWDGTTNTEAFF.

The chain combines TRBV4-2 with TRBJ1-2; D is unclear. The CDR3 contains 15 residues. The germline V gene has CDR1 LGHNA and CDR2 YNFKEQ. Trimming left V 0 bases short and J 12 bases short, with 20 bases between. The CDR3 nucleotides are TGTGCCAGCAGCCAAGATGTGTCCCGGTACATTGAGGACACCTTC. Encoded protein: CASSQDVSRYIEDTF.

This clone was counted between two and nine times. This CDR3 reads CASSLTRLAGNTGELFF. CDR3 DNA sequence: TGTGCCAGCAGCTTAACGAGGCTAGCGGGGAACACCGGGGAGCTGTTTTTT. The chain combines TRBV7-2 with TRBJ2-2; 8 nucleotides align to TRBD2. This CDR3 has 17 amino acids. The V gene's germline CDR1 is SGHTA and CDR2 FQGNSA. With 2 bases clipped from V and 1 base from J, the junction kept 6 bases outside the gene matches.

The genes are TRBV7-3 and TRBJ2-3; no firm D call. V lost 5 bases and J lost 0, with 12 bases in between. The CDR3 loop spans 15 amino acids. In germline, CDR1 is SGHTA, CDR2 FQGTGA. This chain's CDR3 is CASSPQGLSTDTQYF. CDR3 in DNA: TGTGCCAGCAGCCCTCAAGGCCTAAGCACAGATACGCAGTATTTT.

The chain joins TRBV10-3 to TRBJ2-2; TRBD1 matches 7 bases. The CDR3 length is 15 residues. Unmatched junction bases numbered 7, after V lost 5 bases and J lost 4 bases. Germline lookup yields CDR1 ENHRY and CDR2 SYGVKD. The CDR3 DNA is TGTGCCATCAGTCAGACCGACAGGGCCACCGGGGAGCTGTTTTTT. Translation gives CAISQTDRATGELFF.

In this sample, this clone turned up once. This chain links TRBV5-1 with TRBJ2-1, with TRBD2 matching 7 bases. Trimming cost V 4 bases and J 5 bases; bases outside gene matches: 6. CDR3 length equals 14 residues. Germline V gene lookup returns CDR1 SGHRS and CDR2 YFSETQ. The CDR3 DNA is TGCGCCAGCAGCCAAGCCGGGACTAACAATGAGCAGTTCTTC. Residues: CASSQAGTNNEQFF.